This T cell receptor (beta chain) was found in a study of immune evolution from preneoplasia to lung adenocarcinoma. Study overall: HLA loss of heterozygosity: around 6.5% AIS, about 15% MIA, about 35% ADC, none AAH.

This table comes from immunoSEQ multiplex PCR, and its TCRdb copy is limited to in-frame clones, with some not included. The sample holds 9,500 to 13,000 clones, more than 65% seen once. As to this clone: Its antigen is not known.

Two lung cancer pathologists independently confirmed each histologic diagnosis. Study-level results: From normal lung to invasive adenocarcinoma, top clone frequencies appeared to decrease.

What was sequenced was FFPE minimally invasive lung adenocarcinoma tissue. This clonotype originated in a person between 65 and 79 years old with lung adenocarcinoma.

This chain's CDR3 is CASSEARGTGYHNEQFF. CDR3 DNA sequence: TGTGCCAGCAGTGAAGCGCGGGGGACAGGGTACCACAATGAGCAGTTCTTC. The chain couples TRBV2 to TRBJ2-1, with TRBD1 matching 9 bases. The CDR3 runs 17 residues. Per the germline V gene, CDR1 is SNHLY and CDR2 is FYNNEI. Trimming cost V 0 bases and J 5 bases; bases outside gene matches: 8. The full variable domain, rest sourced from reference TRBV2 and TRBJ2-1, is EPEVTQTPSHQVTQMGQEVILRCVPISNHLYFYWYRQILGQKVEFLVSFYNNEISEKSEIFDDQFSVERPDGSNFTLKIRSTKLEDSAMYFCASSEARGTGYHNEQFFGPGTRLTVL.